These 21 T cell receptor beta chains were all obtained from the same sample, sequenced in a study of identical twins. TCRdb reprocessed the 5' RACE reads with MiXCR, giving one entry per CDR3 protein. The sample yields around 650,000 distinct CDR3 sequences, about 7% seen once. These data also featured in a second study, about yellow fever vaccine responses in identical twins.

Input material: PBMCs. The receptors shown here come from a young woman in good health.

This clonotype was counted many times. The chain employs TRBV7-9 and TRBJ2-2; D call uncertain. Per germline, CDR1 SEHNR and CDR2 FQNEAQ (reference sequence). V shed 2 bases and J shed 5 bases, with 12 bases lying between them. The CDR3 totals 15 residues. The CDR3 is CASSLLSSPTGELFF. CDR3 coding DNA: TGTGCCAGCAGCTTACTTAGTTCACCAACCGGGGAGCTGTTTTTT.

In this sample, this clonotype turned up many times. The chain's CDR3 is CSAPLGEVGDEQFF. The DNA for the CDR3 is TGCAGTGCCCCGTTGGGGGAAGTTGGCGATGAGCAGTTCTTC. This chain connects TRBV20-1 to TRBJ2-1; D may match TRBD1 or TRBD2 (5 bases each). Germline V CDR1 and CDR2: DFQATT, SNEGSKA (reference sequence). This CDR3 region has 14 residues. Deletions cut 6 bases from V and 8 bases from J, with 20 bases between.

The J gene is TRBJ2-7, the V gene TRBV5-1; D not resolved. Per germline, CDR1 SGHRS and CDR2 YFSETQ. CDR3 length equals 14 residues. The ends were cut back, 3 bases at V and 2 bases at J, with 12 bases in the middle. CDR3 nucleotide sequence: TGCGCCAGCAGCTCGACCGGTTACACCTACGAGCAGTACTTC. As protein: CASSSTGYTYEQYF.

The chain links TRBV2 to TRBJ1-1; weak D call: TRBD1 (5 bases). The germline V gene has CDR1 SNHLY and CDR2 FYNNEI. The V end was cut by 7 bases, the J end by 4 bases, with 16 bases between. The CDR3 length is 14 residues. CDR3 bases: TGTGCCAGCACCCGGGGGGGAATCCCCACTGAAGCTTTCTTT. It translates to CASTRGGIPTEAFF.

In its sample, this clonotype was seen many times. The CDR3, as DNA: TGTGCCAGCAGTTTTAGTGGGCCCACAGATACGCAGTATTTT. Translated, it gives CASSFSGPTDTQYF. This chain joins TRBV6-2 or TRBV6-3 and TRBJ2-3, with no clear D. The V and J ends lost 4 bases and 2 bases respectively, with 10 bases between them. CDR3 length equals 14 residues. Germline lookup yields CDR1 MNHEY and CDR2 SVGEGT.

Note on this clonotype: An end of the junction does not agree with germline; a read error may underlie this. This chain links TRBV5-1 with TRBJ2-3; 14 nucleotides match TRBD2. Per germline, CDR1 SGHRS and CDR2 YFSETQ. CDR3 length: 18 amino acids. DNA for the CDR3: TGCGCCAGCAGCTGGGGGACTAGCGGGGGTGCTAGCACACATACGCAGTATTTT. Amino acids: CASSWGTSGGASTHTQYF.

The chain combines TRBV12-3 or TRBV12-4 with TRBJ2-3; D not resolved. The V end lost 8 bases, the J end lost 1 base, and 4 bases lay between the germline ends. This CDR3 comprises 11 residues. The DNA of the CDR3 is TGTGCCAGCCTTCGCACAGATACGCAGTATTTT. As protein: CASLRTDTQYF.

The chain carries TRBV29-1 and TRBJ2-2, with 12 bases aligning to TRBD2. This CDR3 comprises 16 residues. Germline V gene sequence: CDR1 SQVTM, CDR2 ANQGSEA. V was clipped by 1 base and J by 0 bases; unmatched bases: 0. This chain's CDR3 is CSVEGTSGTNTGELFF. In DNA form, the CDR3 reads TGCAGCGTTGAAGGGACTAGCGGGACGAACACCGGGGAGCTGTTTTTT.

This clonotype was seen more than once but under ten times. This CDR3 fails to terminate in the conserved phenylalanine or tryptophan, so it likely reflects a read error. The DNA is left out, because the CDR3 cannot be placed on it with certainty; the CDR3 is given as TCRdb lists it. This chain uses TRBV20-1 with TRBJ2-1; the table names TRBD1, a call not compared with the DNA. Counting both end residues, the CDR3 totals 12 amino acids. Germline V gene lookup returns CDR1 DFQATT and CDR2 SNEGSKA (reference sequence). The chain's CDR3 is CSATKGTGSLGY.

This clonotype was counted many times. V usage is TRBV12-3 or TRBV12-4 and J usage is TRBJ2-3, with a weak D call TRBD1 (6 bases). This CDR3 has 15 residues. The V gene lost 5 bases and the J gene lost 4 bases, with 16 bases spanning the gap. For the CDR3, the DNA is TGTGCCAGCAGTCAGCAAGGGGGATACTCAGATACGCAGTATTTT. It codes for CASSQQGGYSDTQYF.

This clonotype showed up just a few times. At one boundary the junction diverges from the germline segment, which might be a read error. The gene calls are TRBV20-1 and TRBJ2-3; D may be TRBD2 (5 bases). Germline V gene sequence: CDR1 DFQATT, CDR2 SNEGSKA (reference sequence). The CDR3 is 16 residues long. The CDR3 nucleotides read TGCTGTGCTAGAGATCGGAGGACGACTAGCACAGATACGCAGTATTTT. It encodes CCARDRRTTSTDTQYF.

This clonotype was seen many times. The rearrangement uses TRBV28 and TRBJ2-2; D is perhaps TRBD1 (6 bases). CDR1 and CDR2 (germline): MDHEN, SYDVKM. V was clipped by 3 bases and J by 1 base, with 15 bases between them. The CDR3 runs to 17 residues. The CDR3: CASSFPSSGQNTGELFF. CDR3 nucleotide sequence: TGTGCCAGCAGTTTTCCCTCGTCGGGACAGAACACCGGGGAGCTGTTTTTT.

This clonotype appeared many times. J is TRBJ2-7 and V is TRBV20-1, with D unresolved. Trimming left V 1 base short and J 3 bases short, with 10 bases between. Germline V gives CDR1 DFQATT, CDR2 SNEGSKA (reference sequence). The CDR3 has 13 residues. The CDR3: CSARAPLDYEQYV. CDR3 nucleotides: TGCAGTGCTAGAGCCCCGCTAGACTACGAGCAGTACGTC.

This clonotype has at least ten counts. The genes are TRBV12-3 or TRBV12-4 and TRBJ1-1, with D tentatively TRBD1 (5 bases). This CDR3 contains 13 residues. V lost 6 bases and J 4 bases, leaving 12 bases between the germline ends. The CDR3 is CASSHGRVTEAFF. The CDR3 DNA sequence: TGTGCCAGCAGCCACGGCAGGGTCACTGAAGCTTTCTTT.

Details on this clonotype: A much larger clone lies a single base off, so this may be a read error. The chain uses TRBV25-1 and TRBJ1-2; D ambiguous. This CDR3 contains 13 residues. In germline, CDR1 is MGHDK, CDR2 SYGVNS. CDR3 protein: CASSEEGGYGYAF. In DNA, the CDR3 is TGTGCCAGCAGTGAAGAGGGAGGCTATGGCTACGCCTTC.

This rearrangement joins TRBV29-1 to TRBJ2-6; no definite D call. There are 14 residues in the CDR3. Trimming took off 0 bases at V and 4 bases at J, with 7 bases between the two ends. In germline, CDR1 is SQVTM, CDR2 ANQGSEA. CDR3 in DNA: TGCAGCGTTGAAGAGTTCTACGGGGCCAACGTCCTGACTTTC. Amino acid sequence: CSVEEFYGANVLTF.

This clonotype was observed a handful of times. The genes are TRBV7-8 and TRBJ2-2; D could derive from TRBD1 or TRBD2 (5 bases each). V lost 0 bases, J lost 5 bases, and 22 bases lay in between. Germline CDR1 reads SGHVS; CDR2 reads FQNEAQ. This CDR3 has 19 residues. Here the CDR3 reads CASSLARSWDQRTTGELFF. As DNA, the CDR3 is TGTGCCAGCAGCTTAGCAAGGAGTTGGGACCAGAGAACGACCGGGGAGCTGTTTTTT. Looking up the rest from reference TRBV7-8 and TRBJ2-2 gives the full variable domain: GAGVSQSPRYKVAKRGQDVALRCDPISGHVSLFWYQQALGQGPEFLTYFQNEAQLDKSGLPSDRFFAERPEGSVSTLKIQRTQQEDSAVYLCASSLARSWDQRTTGELFFGEGSRLTVL.

This clonotype was counted at least ten times. This chain uses TRBV12-3 or TRBV12-4 with TRBJ2-7; D remains unclear. The CDR3 runs to 13 residues. Deletions cut 4 bases from V and 1 base from J, with 8 bases between. CDR3 in DNA: TGTGCCAGCAGTTCGGCGTCTTCCTACGAGCAGTACTTC. It encodes CASSSASSYEQYF.

The V call is TRBV6-5, the J call TRBJ1-1; maybe TRBD1 (6 bases). Trimming took off 5 bases at V and 4 bases at J, with 11 bases between the two ends. Germline values: CDR1 MNHEY, CDR2 SVGAGI. This CDR3 comprises 13 residues. The DNA of the CDR3 is TGTGCCAGCAGTAACAGGGTGGGCACTGAAGCTTTCTTT. It is translated as CASSNRVGTEAFF.

There are a few counts of this clonotype. V gene TRBV6-5 combines with J gene TRBJ2-3; the match to TRBD2 covers 7 bases. The CDR3 spans 15 residues. Per the germline V gene, CDR1 is MNHEY and CDR2 is SVGAGI. V dropped 4 bases and J dropped 4; count of bases not matched to a gene: 8. For the CDR3, the DNA is TGTGCCAGCAGTTCGACTAGCCTCTTGTCAGATACGCAGTATTTT. Translated, it gives CASSSTSLLSDTQYF.

This clonotype was counted ten times or more. The chain links TRBV7-9 to TRBJ1-2, with TRBD1 as a possible D gene (5 bases). The germline CDR1 and CDR2 sequences are SEHNR and FQNEAQ (reference sequence). This CDR3 has 15 residues. Trimming cost V 2 bases and J 3 bases, with 13 bases left between them. CDR3 residues: CASSLYLGEHYGYTF. In DNA form, the CDR3 reads TGTGCCAGCAGCTTATATTTAGGGGAACACTATGGCTACACCTTC.